This TCR beta chain was captured by sequencing in a study of neoadjuvant anti-PD-1 for oral cavity cancer. Time point given: after neoadjuvant nivolumab, at surgical resection. Patients had HPV-negative, locally advanced oral cavity squamous cell carcinoma. This clone was counted only a few times. The method was immunoSEQ multiplex PCR; TCRdb's version includes in-frame clones alone and lacks a portion of them. Among about 9,100 clones listed, around 60% were seen once. V lost 0 bases, J lost 7 bases, and 8 bases lay in between. Germline V CDR1 and CDR2: SGHKS, YYEKEE (reference sequence). The CDR3 is 14 residues long.

The clonotype was recovered from a person aged 35 to 85 with oral cavity squamous cell carcinoma. This chain joins TRBV5-5 and TRBJ1-6; D call uncertain. The sequenced sample was PBMCs, obtained after nivolumab (anti-PD-1) treatment. CDR3 protein: CASSLDSPNSPLHF. DNA for the CDR3: TGTGCCAGCAGCTTGGACAGCCCAAATTCACCCCTCCACTTT.